This T cell receptor beta chain was captured by sequencing in a study of CD8+CD57+ T cells in acquired aplastic anemia. Turning to the study itself: Sorting CD4+ and CD8+ cells gave DNA averaging approximately 3 ug.

A word on this clonotype: The antigen is not known.

Study-level points and caveats: Patients and controls shared about 30 CD8+ CDR3 sequences. Patients and controls had CD8+ Simpson's diversity values that were not significantly distinct.

Patients chosen for sequencing had CD8+CD57+ cells that had expanded, as shown by flow cytometry. Every patient was diagnosed with severe acquired aplastic anemia. Using genomic DNA as the template, TCR beta VDJ and CDR3 profiling was carried out. TCRdb fed the reads into MiXCR, producing one record per CDR3 protein. This sample has around 170,000 distinct CDR3 sequences, with roughly half found just once. The CDR3 spans 15 residues. Looked up from germline, CDR1 is SGHAT and CDR2 is FQDESV (reference sequence). With V trimmed by 3 bases and J by 2 bases, 4 bases remained unmatched. The specimen sequenced was sorted CD4+, CD8+, or CD8+CD57+ T cells (not recorded which) from PBMCs. This chain connects TRBV11-1 to TRBJ2-3, with 8 bases lining up with TRBD2. This TCR came from a human donor with aplastic anemia. The CDR3 reads CASSLSGGNTDTQYF. The DNA of the CDR3 is TGTGCCAGCAGCTTGTCGGGGGGGAACACAGATACGCAGTATTTT.